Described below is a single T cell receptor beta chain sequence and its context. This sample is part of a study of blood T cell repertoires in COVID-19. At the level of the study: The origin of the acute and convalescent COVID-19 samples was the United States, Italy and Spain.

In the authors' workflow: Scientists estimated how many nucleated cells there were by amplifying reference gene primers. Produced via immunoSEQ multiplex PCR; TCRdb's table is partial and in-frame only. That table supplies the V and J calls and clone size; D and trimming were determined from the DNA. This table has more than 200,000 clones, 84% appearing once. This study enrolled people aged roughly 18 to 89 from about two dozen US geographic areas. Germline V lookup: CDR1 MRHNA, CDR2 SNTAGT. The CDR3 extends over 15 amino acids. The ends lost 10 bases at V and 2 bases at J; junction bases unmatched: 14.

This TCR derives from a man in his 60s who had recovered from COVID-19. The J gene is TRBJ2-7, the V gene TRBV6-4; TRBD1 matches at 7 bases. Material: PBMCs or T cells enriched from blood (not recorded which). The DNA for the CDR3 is TGTGCCAAGAGGGGGCCGGAGGACAAAACCTACGAGCAGTACTTC. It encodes CAKRGPEDKTYEQYF.